This is a list of T cell receptor beta chains from one sample in a study of T-cell reconstitution after alpha-beta-depleted transplantation in children. TCRdb used MiXCR to reprocess the PCR reads, holding one entry per CDR3 protein. The table shows nearly 550,000 distinct CDR3 sequences, with approximately 20% occurring only once. This material consisted of PBMCs from the stem cell graft donor, taken from the stem cell graft. The receptors originated from a human donor who donated a stem cell graft to a child with acute lymphoblastic leukemia. CDR3s include the opening cysteine and the closing phenylalanine or tryptophan. D genes are given only for firm matches. The size field is filled for only some rows; it gives once, few, many or a size class.

clone size	J gene	V gene	D gene	CDR3 DNA	CDR3 protein
-	TRBJ1-5	TRBV6-1	TRBD1	TGTGCCAGCAGTCCTCCGGGACAGGTTGAATATCAGCCCCAGCATTTT	CASSPPGQVEYQPQHF
-	TRBJ2-7	TRBV4-1	TRBD2	TGCGCCAGCAGCCAAGATCAAGCGGGAGTTCAAATCTACGAGCAGTACTTC	CASSQDQAGVQIYEQYF
-	TRBJ2-1	TRBV6-5	TRBD2	TGTGCCAGCAGTTACTCTTATATGGGGCCTAGCGGGACTTACAATGAGCAGTTCTTC	CASSYSYMGPSGTYNEQFF
-	TRBJ2-7	TRBV7-9	-	TGTGCCAGCATCCTGAGGGAGAGTAGCACCGGAGAGCAGTACTTC	CASILRESSTGEQYF
-	TRBJ1-3	TRBV20-1	-	TGCAGTGCCATTCGGGGGAACTCTGGAAACACCATATATTTT	CSAIRGNSGNTIYF
-	TRBJ2-4	TRBV5-5	-	TGTGCCAGCAGCTTGGGATGGAAGACGGCCAAAAACATTCAGTACTTC	CASSLGWKTAKNIQYF
-	TRBJ2-2	TRBV12-3/TRBV12-4	-	TGTGCCAGCAGTTTGGCGTCCGGGGAGCTGTTTTTT	CASSLASGELFF
-	TRBJ1-2	TRBV12-3/TRBV12-4	-	TGTGCCAGCAGTTTAGCAAGAGCTAACTATGGCTACACCTTC	CASSLARANYGYTF
few	TRBJ2-7	TRBV9	TRBD2	TGTGCCAGCAGCGCTAGCGGGAGGTCCTCCGAGCAGTACTTC	CASSASGRSSEQYF
-	TRBJ2-3	TRBV5-1	-	TGCGCCAGCAGCTTGGTTCCATATCAAACTAGCACAGATACGCAGTATTTT	CASSLVPYQTSTDTQYF
-	TRBJ2-4	TRBV3-1	-	TGTGCCAGCAGCCCGAGGGGGGGCATTCAGTACTTC	CASSPRGGIQYF
-	TRBJ1-1	TRBV20-1	-	TGCAGTGCTCCCCTTAGGGGGGCTGAAGCTTTCTTT	CSAPLRGAEAFF
few	TRBJ2-1	TRBV27	TRBD1	TGTGCCAGCAGTTTGGGGACAGGGACTTCCAATGAGCAGTTCTTC	CASSLGTGTSNEQFF
few	TRBJ2-3	TRBV14	-	TGTGCCAGCAGCGTGTTGACAAGCGGGAGCACAGATACGCAGTATTTT	CASSVLTSGSTDTQYF
few	TRBJ1-2	TRBV6-1	-	TGTGCCAGCAGCCCTTCCCAGGGGAGGTTGAACTATGGCTACACCTTC	CASSPSQGRLNYGYTF
-	TRBJ2-1	TRBV5-1	TRBD1	TGCGCCAGCAGCTGGGGACAGGGGAGGAATGAGCAGTTCTTC	CASSWGQGRNEQFF
few	TRBJ1-2	TRBV6-5	TRBD1	TGTGCCAGCAGTTACTTGGACAGGGACAACTATGGCTACACCTTC	CASSYLDRDNYGYTF
few	TRBJ2-1	TRBV6-5	-	TGTGCCAGCAGGCGAGACCTTGAGCAGTTCTTC	CASRRDLEQFF
-	TRBJ1-1	TRBV5-6	TRBD1	TGTGCCAGCAGCTTGGATGGACAGGCGTGGAACACTGAAGCTTTCTTT	CASSLDGQAWNTEAFF
-	TRBJ2-3	TRBV7-9	-	TGTGCCAGCAGCTTAGGGAAATCAGCAGATACGCAGTATTTT	CASSLGKSADTQYF
-	TRBJ2-5	TRBV7-9	-	TGTGCCAGCAGCTTAGCTGTTGACAGAGAGACCCAGTACTTC	CASSLAVDRETQYF
-	TRBJ2-5	TRBV9	TRBD2	TGTGCCAGCAGCGAAATAGCGGGAGGGCCCCAAGAGACCCAGTACTTC	CASSEIAGGPQETQYF
few	TRBJ2-3	TRBV5-1	-	TGCGCCAGCAGCTTGAGGACAGCGCACGGCACGCAGTATTTT	CASSLRTAHGTQYF
few	TRBJ2-3	TRBV3-1	-	TGTGCCAGCACCGCCTGGGACGGAGATACGCAGTATTTT	CASTAWDGDTQYF
few	TRBJ1-1	TRBV4-1	-	TGCGCCAGCAGCCAAGATTGGGCGAGCCACACTGAAGCTTTCTTT	CASSQDWASHTEAFF
few	TRBJ2-7	TRBV6-5	-	TGTGCCAGCAGTTACTCCGGGGACTCCTACGAGCAGTACTTC	CASSYSGDSYEQYF
-	TRBJ2-2	TRBV29-1	-	TGCAGCGTTGAAGTTAGGACAGTGAACACCGGGGAGCTGTTTTTT	CSVEVRTVNTGELFF
few	TRBJ2-7	TRBV7-9	-	TGTGCCAGCAGCTTAAGTGAGAGAGTGAATTACGAGCAGTACTTC	CASSLSERVNYEQYF
-	TRBJ2-1	TRBV7-3	TRBD2	TGTGCCAGCAGCTTAACAGGACTAGCGGATAATGAGCAGTTCTTC	CASSLTGLADNEQFF
-	TRBJ2-3	TRBV5-1	TRBD2	TGCGCCAGCAGCTGGACTAGCGGTGCAGATACGCAGTATTTT	CASSWTSGADTQYF
many	TRBJ1-1	TRBV5-1	TRBD1	TGCGCCAGCAGCTTGGGGACAGGGATGAACACTGAAGCTTTCTTT	CASSLGTGMNTEAFF
few	TRBJ2-1	TRBV4-1	-	TGCGCCAGCAGCCCCTTTAGCGGTCGAATGAACAATGAGCAGTTCTTC	CASSPFSGRMNNEQFF
-	TRBJ2-2	TRBV15	-	TGTGCCACCAGCAGAGTAAGGGGCCGGGGCACCGGGGAGCTGTTTTTT	CATSRVRGRGTGELFF
-	TRBJ2-7	TRBV20-1	-	TGCAGTGCTAGAGATCAGGGACGGCAGTACTTC	CSARDQGRQYF
-	TRBJ1-5	TRBV20-1	-	TGCAGTGCTAGCACAGGGCGGAATCAGCCCCAGCATTTT	CSASTGRNQPQHF
-	TRBJ2-7	TRBV6-2/TRBV6-3	TRBD2	TGTGCCAGCAGCCGAGCCTACTCCCGGGGACTAGTCTTCAACAAGCAGTACTTC	CASSRAYSRGLVFNKQYF